This T cell receptor beta chain was recorded in a study of cytomegalovirus exposure and HLA in healthy donors. Trimming took 7 bases from V and 7 from J, leaving 19 bases between them. This CDR3 region has 14 residues. Germline CDR1 is MNHNS and CDR2 is SASEGT. Primers: 60 Vbeta forward and 13 Jbeta reverse. Only in-frame clones appear in the TCRdb table, and some are missing; sequencing was by immunoSEQ multiplex PCR. The table shows 160,000 or so clones, with around 76% occurring only once. Sequenced material: PBMCs. The V call is TRBV6-1, the J call TRBJ1-2; D may be TRBD1 (6 bases). The clonotype was recovered from a man in his 60s in good health and CMV-seronegative. The CDR3 DNA reads TGTGCCAGCATCTTCTCAGGGGTTAGGTCTGGCTACACCTTC. Amino acid sequence: CASIFSGVRSGYTF.